This T cell receptor (beta chain) was recovered during a study of blood T cell repertoires in COVID-19. Study background: COVID-19 samples, acute and convalescent, were from the United States, Italy and Spain. PBMCs, B-cell-depleted T cells, or T cells provided the cDNA or gDNA that made up the material.

The V end was cut by 5 bases, the J end by 0 bases, with 10 bases between. CDR3 length: 14 residues. Germline V CDR1 and CDR2: SGHAT, FQNNGV. Per the original data handling: Amplification of reference gene primers provided the estimated nucleated cell counts. The assay was immunoSEQ multiplex PCR, and TCRdb's table has in-frame clones only and misses some. That table supplies the V and J calls and clone size; D and trimming were determined from the DNA. The sample consists of some 180,000 clones, over 75% of them appearing once. The receptor comes from a man aged 45 to 65 with acute or convalescent COVID-19. Sequencing input: peripheral blood. The chain couples TRBV11-2 to TRBJ1-1; perhaps TRBD1 as D (6 bases). DNA for the CDR3: TGTGCCAGCAGCCTACAGGGCCTGAACACTGAAGCTTTCTTT. Encoded protein: CASSLQGLNTEAFF.